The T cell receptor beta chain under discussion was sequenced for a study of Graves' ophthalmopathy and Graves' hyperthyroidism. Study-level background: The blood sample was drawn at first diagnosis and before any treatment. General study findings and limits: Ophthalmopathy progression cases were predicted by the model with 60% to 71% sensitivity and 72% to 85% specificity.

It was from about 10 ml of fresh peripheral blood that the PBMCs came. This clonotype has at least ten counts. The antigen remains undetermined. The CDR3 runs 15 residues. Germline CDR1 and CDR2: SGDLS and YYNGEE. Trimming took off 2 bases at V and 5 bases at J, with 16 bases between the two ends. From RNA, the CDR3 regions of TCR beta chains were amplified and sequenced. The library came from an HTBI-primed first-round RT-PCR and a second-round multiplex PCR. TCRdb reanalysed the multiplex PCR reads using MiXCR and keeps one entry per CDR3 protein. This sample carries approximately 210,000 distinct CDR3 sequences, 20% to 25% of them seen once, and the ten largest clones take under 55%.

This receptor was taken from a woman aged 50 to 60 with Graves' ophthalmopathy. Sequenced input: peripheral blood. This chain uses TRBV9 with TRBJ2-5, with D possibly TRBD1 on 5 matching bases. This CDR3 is CASSVGHAIRETQYF. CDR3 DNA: TGTGCCAGCAGCGTCGGACACGCAATACGTGAGACCCAGTACTTC.